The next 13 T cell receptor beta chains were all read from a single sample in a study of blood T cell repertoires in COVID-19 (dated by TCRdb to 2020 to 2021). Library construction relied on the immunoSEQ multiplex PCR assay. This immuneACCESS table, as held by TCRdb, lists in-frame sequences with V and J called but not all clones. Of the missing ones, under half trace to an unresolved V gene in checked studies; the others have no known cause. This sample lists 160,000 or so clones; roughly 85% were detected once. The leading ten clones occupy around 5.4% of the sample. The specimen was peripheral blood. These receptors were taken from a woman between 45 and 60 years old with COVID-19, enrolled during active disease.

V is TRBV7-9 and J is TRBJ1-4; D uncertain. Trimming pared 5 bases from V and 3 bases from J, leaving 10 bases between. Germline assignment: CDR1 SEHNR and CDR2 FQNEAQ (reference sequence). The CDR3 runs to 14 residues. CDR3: CASSALSANEKLFF. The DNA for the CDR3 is TGTGCCAGCAGCGCATTATCGGCTAATGAAAAACTGTTTTTT.

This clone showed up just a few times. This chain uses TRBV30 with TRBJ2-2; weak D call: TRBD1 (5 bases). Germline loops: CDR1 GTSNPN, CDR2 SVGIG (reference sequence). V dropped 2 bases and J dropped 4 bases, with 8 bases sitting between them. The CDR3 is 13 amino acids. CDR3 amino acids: CAWSWGLTGELFF. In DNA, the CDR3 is TGTGCCTGGAGTTGGGGCCTCACCGGGGAGCTGTTTTTT.

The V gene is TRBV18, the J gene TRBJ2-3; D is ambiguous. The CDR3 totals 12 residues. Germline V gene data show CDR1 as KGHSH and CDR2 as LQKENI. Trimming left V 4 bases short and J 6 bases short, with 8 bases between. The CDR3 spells CASSQSLDTQYF. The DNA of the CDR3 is TGTGCCAGCTCACAATCCCTGGATACGCAGTATTTT. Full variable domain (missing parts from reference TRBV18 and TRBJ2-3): NAGVMQNPRHLVRRRGQEARLRCSPMKGHSHVYWYRQLPEEGLKFMVYLQKENIIDESGMPKERFSAEFPKEGPSILRIQQVVRGDSAAYFCASSQSLDTQYFGPGTRLTVL.

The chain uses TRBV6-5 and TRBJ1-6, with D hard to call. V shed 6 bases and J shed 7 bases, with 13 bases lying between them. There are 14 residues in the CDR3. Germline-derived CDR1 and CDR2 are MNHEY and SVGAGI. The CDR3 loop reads CASRVLGVNSPLHF. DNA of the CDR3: TGTGCCAGCAGGGTTCTGGGCGTGAATTCACCCCTCCACTTT.

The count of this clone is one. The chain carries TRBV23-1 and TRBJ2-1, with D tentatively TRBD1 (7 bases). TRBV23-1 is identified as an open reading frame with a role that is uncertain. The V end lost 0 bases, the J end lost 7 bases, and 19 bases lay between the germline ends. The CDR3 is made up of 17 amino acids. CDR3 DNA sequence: TGCGCCAGCAGTCAATCCTACCCAGGGGGGTTTAGGAATGAGCAGTTCTTC. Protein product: CASSQSYPGGFRNEQFF.

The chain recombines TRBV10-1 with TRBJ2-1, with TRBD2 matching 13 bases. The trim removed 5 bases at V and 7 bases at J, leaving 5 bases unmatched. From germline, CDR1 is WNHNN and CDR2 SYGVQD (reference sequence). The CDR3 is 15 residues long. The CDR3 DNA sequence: TGCGCCAGCAGTCTTGGACTAGCGGGGGCAAATGAGCAGTTCTTC. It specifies CASSLGLAGANEQFF.

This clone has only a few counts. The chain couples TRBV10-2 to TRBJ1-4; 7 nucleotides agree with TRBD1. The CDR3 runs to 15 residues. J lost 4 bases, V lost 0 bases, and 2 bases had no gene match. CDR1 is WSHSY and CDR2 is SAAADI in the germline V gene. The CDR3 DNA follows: TGCGCCAGCAGTGAGTCGGGACAGTTTAATGAAAAACTGTTTTTT. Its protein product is CASSESGQFNEKLFF.

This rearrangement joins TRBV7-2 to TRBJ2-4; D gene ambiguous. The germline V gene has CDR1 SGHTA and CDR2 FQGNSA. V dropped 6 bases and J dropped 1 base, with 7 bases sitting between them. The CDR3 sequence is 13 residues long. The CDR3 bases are TGTGCCAGCAGTGGCCTGGCCAAAAACATTCAGTACTTC. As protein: CASSGLAKNIQYF.

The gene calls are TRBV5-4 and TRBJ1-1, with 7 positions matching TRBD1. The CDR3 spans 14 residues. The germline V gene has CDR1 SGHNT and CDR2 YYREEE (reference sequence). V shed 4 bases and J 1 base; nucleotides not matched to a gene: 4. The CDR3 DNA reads TGTGCCAGCAGCAAGGGACAGCAGAACACTGAAGCTTTCTTT. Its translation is CASSKGQQNTEAFF.

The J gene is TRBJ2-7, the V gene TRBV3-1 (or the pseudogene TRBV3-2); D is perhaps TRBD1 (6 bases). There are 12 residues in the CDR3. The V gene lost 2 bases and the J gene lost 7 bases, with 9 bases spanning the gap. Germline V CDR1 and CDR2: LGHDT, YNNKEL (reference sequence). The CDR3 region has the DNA TGTGCCAGCAGCCAAATAAGGGGGGAGCAGTACTTC. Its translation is CASSQIRGEQYF.

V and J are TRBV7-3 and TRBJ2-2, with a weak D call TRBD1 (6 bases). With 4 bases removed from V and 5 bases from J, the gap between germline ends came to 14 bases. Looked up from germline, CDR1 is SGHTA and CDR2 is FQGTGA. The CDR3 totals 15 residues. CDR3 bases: TGTGCCAGCAGCTCACCTTCAGGGGTTACCGGGGAGCTGTTTTTT. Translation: CASSSPSGVTGELFF.

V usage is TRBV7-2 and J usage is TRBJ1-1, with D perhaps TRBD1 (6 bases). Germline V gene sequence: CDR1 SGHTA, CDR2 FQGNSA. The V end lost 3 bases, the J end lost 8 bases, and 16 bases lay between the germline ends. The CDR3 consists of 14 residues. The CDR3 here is CASSFQGGGPEAFF. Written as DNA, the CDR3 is TGTGCCAGCAGCTTTCAAGGGGGGGGGCCAGAAGCTTTCTTT.

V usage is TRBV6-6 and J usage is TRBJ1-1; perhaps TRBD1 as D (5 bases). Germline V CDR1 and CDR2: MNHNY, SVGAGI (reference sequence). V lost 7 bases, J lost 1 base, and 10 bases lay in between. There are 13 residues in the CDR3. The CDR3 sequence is CASIGRENTEAFF. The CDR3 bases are TGTGCCAGCATAGGCAGGGAGAACACTGAAGCTTTCTTT.